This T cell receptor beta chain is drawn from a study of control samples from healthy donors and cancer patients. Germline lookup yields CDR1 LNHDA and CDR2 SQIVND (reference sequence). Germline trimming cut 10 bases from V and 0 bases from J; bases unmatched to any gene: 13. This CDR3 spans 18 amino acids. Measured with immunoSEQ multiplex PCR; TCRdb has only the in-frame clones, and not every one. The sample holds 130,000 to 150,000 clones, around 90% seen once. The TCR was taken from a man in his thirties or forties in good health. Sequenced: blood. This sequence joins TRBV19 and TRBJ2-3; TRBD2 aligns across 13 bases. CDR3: CATSRPGTSGASTDTQYF. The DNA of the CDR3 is TGTGCCACCTCAAGGCCCGGGACTAGCGGGGCTAGCACAGATACGCAGTATTTT.